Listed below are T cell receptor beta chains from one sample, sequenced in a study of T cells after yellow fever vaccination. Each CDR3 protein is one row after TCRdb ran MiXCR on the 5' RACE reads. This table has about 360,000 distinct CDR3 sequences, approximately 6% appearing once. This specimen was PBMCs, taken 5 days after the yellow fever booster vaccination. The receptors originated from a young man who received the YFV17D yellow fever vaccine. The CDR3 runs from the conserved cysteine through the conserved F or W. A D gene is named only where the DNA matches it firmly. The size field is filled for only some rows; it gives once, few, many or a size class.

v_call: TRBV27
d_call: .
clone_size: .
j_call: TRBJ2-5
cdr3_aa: CASSPMTLRETQYF
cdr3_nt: TGTGCCAGCAGTCCCATGACCCTAAGAGAGACCCAGTACTTC

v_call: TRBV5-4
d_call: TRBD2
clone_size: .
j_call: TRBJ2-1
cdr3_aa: CASSSGTSGAYNEQFF
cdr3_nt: TGTGCCAGCAGCTCCGGGACTAGCGGGGCCTACAATGAGCAGTTCTTC

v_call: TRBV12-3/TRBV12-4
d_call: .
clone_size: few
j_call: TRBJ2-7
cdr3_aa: CASGARYEQYF
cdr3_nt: TGTGCCAGCGGGGCGCGCTACGAGCAGTACTTC

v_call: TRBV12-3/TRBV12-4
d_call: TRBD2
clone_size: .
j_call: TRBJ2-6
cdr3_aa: CAIGPASGYSGANVLTF
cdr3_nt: TGTGCCATCGGCCCGGCTAGCGGGTACTCTGGGGCCAACGTCCTGACTTTC

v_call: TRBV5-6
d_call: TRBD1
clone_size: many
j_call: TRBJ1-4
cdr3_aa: CASSVRDRPNEKLFF
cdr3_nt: TGTGCCAGCAGCGTCCGGGACAGGCCTAATGAAAAACTGTTTTTT

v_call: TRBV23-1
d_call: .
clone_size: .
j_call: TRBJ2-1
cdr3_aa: CASSHPGEGNEQFF
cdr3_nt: TGCGCCAGCAGTCATCCAGGAGAGGGGAATGAGCAGTTCTTC

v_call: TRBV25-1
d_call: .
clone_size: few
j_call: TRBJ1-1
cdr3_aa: CASTTGLNTEAFF
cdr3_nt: TGTGCCAGCACGACGGGGCTGAACACTGAAGCTTTCTTT

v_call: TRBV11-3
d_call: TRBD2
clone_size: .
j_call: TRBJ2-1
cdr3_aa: CASSLDSLAGAHEQFF
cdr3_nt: TGTGCCAGCAGCTTAGATAGCCTAGCGGGAGCGCATGAGCAGTTCTTC

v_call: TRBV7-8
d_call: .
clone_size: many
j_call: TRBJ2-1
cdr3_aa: CASSSVGREQFF
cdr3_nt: TGTGCCAGCAGCTCCGTTGGGCGCGAGCAGTTCTTC

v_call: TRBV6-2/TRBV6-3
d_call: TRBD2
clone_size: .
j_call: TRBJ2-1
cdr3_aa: CASSYFGTPSGRLNEQFF
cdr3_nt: TGTGCCAGCAGTTACTTCGGGACGCCTAGCGGGAGGCTCAATGAGCAGTTCTTC

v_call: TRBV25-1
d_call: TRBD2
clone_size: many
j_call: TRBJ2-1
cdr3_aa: CASSDAPGLVYEQFF
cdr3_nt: TGTGCCAGCAGTGATGCACCGGGACTAGTCTATGAGCAGTTCTTC

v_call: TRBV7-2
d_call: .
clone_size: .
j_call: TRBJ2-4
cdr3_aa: CASSLASGIAKNIQYF
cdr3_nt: TGTGCCAGCAGCTTAGCGTCCGGAATAGCCAAAAACATTCAGTACTTC

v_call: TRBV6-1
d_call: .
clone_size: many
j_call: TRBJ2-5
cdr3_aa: CASSATSQETQYF
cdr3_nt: TGTGCCAGCAGTGCGACAAGCCAAGAGACCCAGTACTTC

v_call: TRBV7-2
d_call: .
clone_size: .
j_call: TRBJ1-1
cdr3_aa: CASSLAPGDTEAFF
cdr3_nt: TGTGCCAGCAGCCTGGCCCCTGGGGACACTGAAGCTTTCTTT

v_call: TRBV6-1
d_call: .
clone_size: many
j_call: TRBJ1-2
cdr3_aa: CASFGPGLSANYGYTF
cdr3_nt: TGTGCCAGCTTCGGCCCGGGACTATCAGCTAACTATGGCTACACCTTC

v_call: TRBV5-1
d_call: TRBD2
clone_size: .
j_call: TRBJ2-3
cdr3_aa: CASSLRASGSTDTQYF
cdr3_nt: TGCGCCAGCAGCTTGAGGGCTAGCGGGAGTACAGATACGCAGTATTTT

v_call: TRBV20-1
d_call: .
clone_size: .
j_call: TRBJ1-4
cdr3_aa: CSARLVGGEKLFF
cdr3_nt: TGCAGTGCTAGATTGGTGGGGGGTGAAAAACTGTTTTTT

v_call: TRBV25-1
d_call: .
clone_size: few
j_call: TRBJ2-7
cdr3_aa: CASSGGGWNIGQYF
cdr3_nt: TGTGCCAGCAGTGGGGGGGGCTGGAATATCGGGCAGTACTTC

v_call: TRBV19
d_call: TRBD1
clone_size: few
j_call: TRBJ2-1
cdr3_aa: CASIGTGYVNEQFF
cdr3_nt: TGTGCCAGTATTGGGACAGGCTACGTCAATGAGCAGTTCTTC

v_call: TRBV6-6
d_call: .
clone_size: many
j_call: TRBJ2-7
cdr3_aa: CASSTGSHEQYF
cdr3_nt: TGTGCCAGCAGTACAGGGTCCCACGAGCAGTACTTC

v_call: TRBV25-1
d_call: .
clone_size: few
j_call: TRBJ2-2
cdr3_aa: CASSDHTGELFF
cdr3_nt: TGTGCCAGCAGTGATCACACCGGGGAGCTGTTTTTT

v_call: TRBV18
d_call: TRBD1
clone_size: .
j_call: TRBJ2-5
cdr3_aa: CASSHGQGKETQYF
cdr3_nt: TGTGCCAGCTCCCACGGACAGGGGAAAGAGACCCAGTACTTC

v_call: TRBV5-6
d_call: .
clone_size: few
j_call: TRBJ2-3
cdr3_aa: CASSWGVTDTQYF
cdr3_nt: TGTGCCAGCAGCTGGGGAGTCACAGATACGCAGTATTTT

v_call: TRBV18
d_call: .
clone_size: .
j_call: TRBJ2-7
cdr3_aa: CASSPAPFYEQYF
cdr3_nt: TGTGCCAGCTCACCCGCCCCTTTCTACGAGCAGTACTTC

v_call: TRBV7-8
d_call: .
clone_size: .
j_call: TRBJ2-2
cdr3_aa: CASSSGTVPNTGELFF
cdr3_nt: TGTGCCAGCAGCTCCGGGACCGTTCCGAACACCGGGGAGCTGTTTTTT

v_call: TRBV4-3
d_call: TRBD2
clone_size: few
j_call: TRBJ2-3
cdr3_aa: CASSQDLGLAGGRSTDTQYF
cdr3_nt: TGCGCCAGCAGCCAAGATCTGGGACTAGCGGGAGGGCGCAGCACAGATACGCAGTATTTT

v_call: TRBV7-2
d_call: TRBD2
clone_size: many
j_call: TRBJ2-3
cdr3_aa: CASRGLAGPTDTQYF
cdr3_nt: TGTGCCAGCAGGGGACTAGCGGGACCCACCGATACGCAGTATTTT

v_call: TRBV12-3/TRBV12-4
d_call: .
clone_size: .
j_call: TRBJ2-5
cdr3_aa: CASSFLTPGETQYF
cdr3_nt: TGTGCCAGCAGTTTTCTCACACCGGGAGAGACCCAGTACTTC

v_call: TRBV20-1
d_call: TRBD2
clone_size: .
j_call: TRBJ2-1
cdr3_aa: CSARGDSGDYNEQFF
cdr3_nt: TGCAGTGCTAGAGGAGATAGCGGGGACTACAATGAGCAGTTCTTC

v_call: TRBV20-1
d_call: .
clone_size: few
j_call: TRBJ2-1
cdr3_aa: CSARVPRTSLEFF
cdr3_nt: TGCAGTGCTAGAGTCCCCCGGACGTCCCTCGAGTTCTTC

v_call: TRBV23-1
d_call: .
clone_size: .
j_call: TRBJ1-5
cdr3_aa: CAVKLDQGGMNNQPQHF
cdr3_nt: TGCGCCGTAAAGTTGGATCAAGGGGGGATGAACAATCAGCCCCAGCATTTT

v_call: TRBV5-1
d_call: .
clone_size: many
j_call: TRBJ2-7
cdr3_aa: CASSRDKGYEQYF
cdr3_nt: TGCGCCAGCAGCCGGGACAAAGGCTACGAGCAGTACTTC

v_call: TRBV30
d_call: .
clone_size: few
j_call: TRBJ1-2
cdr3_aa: CAWRPGPGGYTF
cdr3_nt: TGTGCCTGGAGACCGGGACCAGGTGGCTACACCTTC

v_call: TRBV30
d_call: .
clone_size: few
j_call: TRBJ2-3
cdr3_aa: CAWSVSWSTDTQYF
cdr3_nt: TGTGCCTGGAGTGTGAGTTGGAGCACAGATACGCAGTATTTT

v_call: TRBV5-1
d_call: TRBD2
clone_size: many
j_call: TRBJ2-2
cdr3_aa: CASSLAGGAGTGELFF
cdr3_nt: TGCGCCAGCAGCTTGGCGGGAGGCGCCGGAACCGGGGAGCTGTTTTTT

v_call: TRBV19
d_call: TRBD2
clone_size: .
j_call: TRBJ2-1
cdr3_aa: CASSIRREVGGEQFF
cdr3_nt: TGTGCCAGTAGTATTCGGCGGGAGGTAGGAGGAGAGCAGTTCTTC

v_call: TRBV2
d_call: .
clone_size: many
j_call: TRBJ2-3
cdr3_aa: CASSVTESTDTQYF
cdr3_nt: TGTGCCAGCAGTGTGACAGAGAGCACAGATACGCAGTATTTT

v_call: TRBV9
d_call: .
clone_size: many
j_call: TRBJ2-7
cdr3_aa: CASSGGTAQGYEQYF
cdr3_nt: TGTGCCAGCAGCGGGGGGACGGCACAGGGCTACGAGCAGTACTTC

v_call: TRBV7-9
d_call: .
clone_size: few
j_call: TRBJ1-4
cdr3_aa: CASSPNKGRREKLFF
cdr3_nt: TGTGCCAGCAGCCCGAATAAGGGAAGGAGAGAAAAACTGTTTTTT

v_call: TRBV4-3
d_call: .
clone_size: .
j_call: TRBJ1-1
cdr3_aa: CASSSPGGSPLNTEAFF
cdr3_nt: TGCGCCAGCAGTAGCCCGGGAGGTTCTCCCTTAAACACTGAAGCTTTCTTT

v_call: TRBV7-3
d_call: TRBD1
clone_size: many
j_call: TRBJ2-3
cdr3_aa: CASSSPGQGAKVTQYF
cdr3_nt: TGTGCCAGCAGCTCCCCGGGACAGGGGGCGAAAGTTACGCAGTATTTT

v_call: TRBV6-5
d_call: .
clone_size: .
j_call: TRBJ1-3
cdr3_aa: CASSYSPGTVGNTIYF
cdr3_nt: TGTGCCAGCAGTTACTCCCCCGGGACGGTGGGAAACACCATATATTTT

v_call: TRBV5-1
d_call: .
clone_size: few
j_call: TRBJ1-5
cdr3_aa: CASSLGERQPQHF
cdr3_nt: TGCGCCAGCAGCTTGGGGGAGCGTCAGCCCCAGCATTTT

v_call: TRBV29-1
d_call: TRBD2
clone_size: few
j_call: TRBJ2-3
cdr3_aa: CSVEGVAGVSTDTQYF
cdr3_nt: TGCAGCGTTGAAGGGGTAGCGGGAGTCAGCACAGATACGCAGTATTTT

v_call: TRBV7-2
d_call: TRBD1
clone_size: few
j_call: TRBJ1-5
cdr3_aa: CASSLAPGGNQPQHF
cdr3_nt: TGTGCCAGCAGCTTAGCTCCAGGGGGTAATCAGCCCCAGCATTTT

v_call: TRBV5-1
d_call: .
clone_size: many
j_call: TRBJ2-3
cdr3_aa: CASSPRTGSPSLTTDTQYF
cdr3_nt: TGCGCCAGCAGCCCACGCACAGGGTCGCCGAGCTTAACGACAGATACGCAGTATTTT

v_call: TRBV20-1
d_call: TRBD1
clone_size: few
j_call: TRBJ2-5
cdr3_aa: CSARPGQGGIGETQYF
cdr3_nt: TGCAGTGCTAGACCGGGACAGGGGGGTATAGGCGAGACCCAGTACTTC

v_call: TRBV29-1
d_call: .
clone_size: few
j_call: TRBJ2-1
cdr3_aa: CSTGDSSSYNEQFF
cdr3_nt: TGCAGCACGGGGGACTCGAGCTCCTACAATGAGCAGTTCTTC

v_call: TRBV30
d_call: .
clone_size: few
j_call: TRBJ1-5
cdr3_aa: CAWSPRGQPQHF
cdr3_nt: TGTGCCTGGAGCCCCAGAGGTCAGCCCCAGCATTTT

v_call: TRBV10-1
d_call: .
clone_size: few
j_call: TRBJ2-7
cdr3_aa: CASGRETYEQYF
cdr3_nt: TGCGCCAGCGGGCGCGAGACCTACGAGCAGTACTTC

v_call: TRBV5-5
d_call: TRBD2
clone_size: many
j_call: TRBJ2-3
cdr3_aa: CASSLRPGLSTDTQYF
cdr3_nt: TGTGCCAGCAGCTTGCGTCCGGGACTAAGCACAGATACGCAGTATTTT

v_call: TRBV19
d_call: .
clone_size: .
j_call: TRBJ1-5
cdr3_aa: CASSNPSMIRINQPQHF
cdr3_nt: TGTGCCAGTAGTAACCCCTCTATGATACGAATCAATCAGCCCCAGCATTTT

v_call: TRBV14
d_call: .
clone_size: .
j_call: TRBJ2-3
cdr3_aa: CASSPSGGLSSTDTQYF
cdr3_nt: TGTGCCAGCAGCCCCTCTGGGGGCTTGTCTAGCACAGATACGCAGTATTTT

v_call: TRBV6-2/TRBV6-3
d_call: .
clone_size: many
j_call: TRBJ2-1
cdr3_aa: CASSYSHNEQFF
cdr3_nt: TGTGCCAGCAGTTACTCCCACAATGAGCAGTTCTTC

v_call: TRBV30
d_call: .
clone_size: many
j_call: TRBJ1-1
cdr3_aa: CAWSVGGLEAFF
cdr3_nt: TGTGCCTGGAGCGTAGGGGGTCTCGAAGCTTTCTTT

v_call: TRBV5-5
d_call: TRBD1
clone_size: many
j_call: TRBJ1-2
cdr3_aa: CASSLDRENYGYTF
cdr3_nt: TGTGCCAGCAGCCTGGACAGGGAGAACTATGGCTACACCTTC

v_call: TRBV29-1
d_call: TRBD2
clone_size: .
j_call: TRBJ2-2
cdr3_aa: CSHSGGGGELFF
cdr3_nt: TGCAGCCATTCGGGAGGGGGCGGGGAGCTGTTTTTT

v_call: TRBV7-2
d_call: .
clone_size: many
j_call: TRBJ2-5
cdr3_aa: CASSSQGGETQYF
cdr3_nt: TGCGCCAGCAGTTCACAGGGAGGCGAGACCCAGTACTTC

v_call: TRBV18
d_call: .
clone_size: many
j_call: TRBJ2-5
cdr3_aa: CASSPAIQETQYF
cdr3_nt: TGTGCCAGCTCACCCGCGATCCAAGAGACCCAGTACTTC